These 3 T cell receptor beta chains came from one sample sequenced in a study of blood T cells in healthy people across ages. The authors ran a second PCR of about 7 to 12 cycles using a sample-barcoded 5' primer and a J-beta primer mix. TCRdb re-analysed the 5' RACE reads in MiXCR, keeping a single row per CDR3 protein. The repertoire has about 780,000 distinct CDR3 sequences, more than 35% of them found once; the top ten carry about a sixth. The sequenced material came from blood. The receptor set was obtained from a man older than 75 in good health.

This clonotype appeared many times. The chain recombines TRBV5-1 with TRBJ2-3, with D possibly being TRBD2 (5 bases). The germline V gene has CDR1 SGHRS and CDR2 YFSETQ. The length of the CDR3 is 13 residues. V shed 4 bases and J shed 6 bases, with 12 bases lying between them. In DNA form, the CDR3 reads TGCGCCAGCAGCCCGGGGAGAGGGGATACGCAGTATTTT. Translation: CASSPGRGDTQYF.

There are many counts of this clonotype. CDR3 amino acids: CASSLAAASNEQFF. In nucleotides, the CDR3 is TGCGCCAGCAGCTTGGCGGCAGCAAGCAATGAGCAGTTCTTC. The chain employs TRBV5-1 and TRBJ2-1; D is unclear. Germline V gives CDR1 SGHRS, CDR2 YFSETQ. The length of the CDR3 is 14 residues. Trimming removed 0 bases from V and 6 bases from J, with 10 bases in between.

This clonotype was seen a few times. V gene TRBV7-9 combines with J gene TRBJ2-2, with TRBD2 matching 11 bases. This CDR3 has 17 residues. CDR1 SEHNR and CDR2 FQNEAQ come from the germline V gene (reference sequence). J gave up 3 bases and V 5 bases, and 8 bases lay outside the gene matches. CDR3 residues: CASSPGTSGFYTGELFF. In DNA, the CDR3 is TGTGCCAGCAGCCCCGGGACTAGCGGATTTTACACCGGGGAGCTGTTTTTT.